This TCR beta chain was identified in a study of cytomegalovirus exposure and HLA in healthy donors. Overall study context: Roughly 80 million unique TCRs from HLA-typed donors were held in an early data release.

Trimming removed 3 bases from V and 4 bases from J, with 12 bases in between. The CDR3 extends over 14 amino acids. Germline V CDR1 and CDR2: LGHNA, YSLEER. Regarding this clone: Its target is unknown.

The primer mix had 60 Vbeta and 13 Jbeta primers. Original processing methods: Among the unique TCR beta chains that a later analysis counted, about 85 million in all, about 11 million were shared. The data were produced by immunoSEQ multiplex PCR, yet TCRdb's version contains in-frame clones alone and is incomplete. The DNA gave D and trimming, while V, J and clone size come from that table. The sample yields approximately 190,000 clones, 77% seen once. The study, taken as a whole, reports: Rare sequences made up most TCRs, while some public TCRs were found in many donors.

The specimen was PBMCs. This TCR came from a woman in her 30s in good health and CMV-seropositive. The genes are TRBV4-3 and TRBJ1-1, with D possibly being TRBD1 (5 bases). In DNA form, the CDR3 reads TGCGCCAGCAGCCACGGACACCTCAGCACTGAAGCTTTCTTT. Encoded protein: CASSHGHLSTEAFF.